This record looks at one T cell receptor (beta chain) sequence and its context. The antigen is not known. Here immunoSEQ multiplex PCR was the method, and the copy in TCRdb shows in-frame clones only, minus some. Of some 65,000 clones listed, roughly 96% are singletons. The donors were in the roughly 120-subject validation cohort, distinct from the roughly 700-subject first cohort. These data are taken from a study of cytomegalovirus exposure and HLA in healthy donors. In the study overall: The same platform was used for the 110 or so validation repertoires as for the approximately 720 first-cohort repertoires, as reported in a later analysis.

From germline, CDR1 is MNHNS and CDR2 SASEGT. There are 15 residues in the CDR3. V shed 3 bases and J shed 5 bases, with 16 bases lying between them. Study-level points and caveats: Whilst most TCR sequences proved rare, a subset of public TCRs occurred across many donors. Cytomegalovirus association was listed for about 170 TCR beta chains.

The material sequenced was PBMCs. The receptor's source is a man aged 18 to 35 in good health and CMV-seronegative. The genes are TRBV6-1 and TRBJ2-5, with a tentative D call TRBD2 (5 bases). The CDR3 reads CASSEYYRGGETQYF. In nucleotides, the CDR3 is TGTGCCAGCAGTGAGTACTACCGGGGTGGCGAGACCCAGTACTTC.